A single sample gave rise to the 12 T cell receptor beta chains below, sequenced in a study of blood T cell repertoires in COVID-19. The method was immunoSEQ multiplex PCR; TCRdb's version includes in-frame clones alone and lacks a portion of them. The profile covers about 250,000 clones, with 80% to 90% appearing a single time and 5.7% taken by the ten largest. Material: peripheral blood. Receptor source: a man older than 75 with acute or convalescent COVID-19.

The chain recombines TRBV28 with TRBJ2-1; TRBD2 matches at 11 bases. V shed 4 bases, J shed 3 bases, and the junction held 2 bases outside the gene matches. There are 15 residues in the CDR3. Per the germline V gene, CDR1 is MDHEN and CDR2 is SYDVKM. In nucleotides, the CDR3 is TGTGCCAGCAGTTCCGGGACTAGCGGCTACAATGAGCAGTTCTTC. It codes for CASSSGTSGYNEQFF.

The chain carries TRBV20-1 and TRBJ1-4, with a weak D call TRBD1 (5 bases). The CDR3 runs 19 residues. V shed 3 bases and J shed 7 bases, with 30 bases lying between them. The germline gives CDR1 DFQATT, CDR2 SNEGSKA (reference sequence). CDR3 in amino acids: CSASEAGRRPRYTGEKLFF. For the CDR3, the DNA is TGCAGTGCTAGTGAGGCAGGGCGGCGACCACGTTACACGGGTGAAAAACTGTTTTTT.

The chain recombines TRBV29-1 with TRBJ2-5, with 14 positions matching TRBD2. Germline CDR1 and CDR2: SQVTM and ANQGSEA. The CDR3 has 15 amino acids. The J segment lost 4 bases and the V segment lost 4 bases, leaving 5 bases of the junction unmatched. The CDR3 here is CSVAGTSGRGETQYF. The CDR3 coding sequence is TGCAGCGTTGCTGGGACTAGCGGGAGAGGAGAGACCCAGTACTTC.

The chain carries TRBV11-2 and TRBJ2-5, with TRBD2 matching 7 bases. Trimming took 5 bases from V and 2 from J; bases not matched to a gene: 5. This CDR3 is 14 amino acids long. CDR1 and CDR2 from the germline V gene are SGHAT and FQNNGV. The CDR3 coding sequence is TGTGCCAGCAGCGCCTACGGGGGGCAAGAGACCCAGTACTTC. It yields the protein CASSAYGGQETQYF.

The chain recombines TRBV29-1 with TRBJ2-5; 7 bases are a match to TRBD1. From germline, CDR1 is SQVTM and CDR2 ANQGSEA. V shed 4 bases, J shed 4 bases, and the junction held 6 bases outside the gene matches. CDR3 length: 13 amino acids. The CDR3 nucleotides read TGCAGCGTTGGACAGGGACGACGAGAGACCCAGTACTTC. Translation gives CSVGQGRRETQYF.

This clone was seen a handful of times. Other DNA sequences in this sample translate to the same CDR3. The genes are TRBV5-1 and TRBJ2-7; 10 bases match TRBD1. With 3 bases clipped from V and 2 bases from J, the junction kept 8 bases outside the gene matches. Germline V gene sequence: CDR1 SGHRS, CDR2 YFSETQ. This CDR3 has 16 residues. CDR3 nucleotide sequence: TGCGCCAGCAGCTCAGACCCGGGACAGGGGACCTACGAGCAGTACTTC. The encoded protein is CASSSDPGQGTYEQYF.

The V and J genes are TRBV11-3 and TRBJ2-3; unclear D gene. CDR3 length: 13 residues. Germline CDR1 reads SGHNT; CDR2 reads YENEEA. Trimming pared 5 bases from V and 4 bases from J, leaving 10 bases between. This chain's CDR3 is CASSARGADTQYF. CDR3 bases: TGTGCCAGCAGCGCTAGAGGCGCAGATACGCAGTATTTT.

This clone was recorded once. The V call is TRBV24-1, the J call TRBJ1-2; TRBD1 agrees at 7 bases. V lost 3 bases to trimming and J lost 14 bases; unmatched junction nucleotides: 5. This CDR3 has 11 residues. Germline V gene lookup returns CDR1 KGHDR and CDR2 SFDVKD. As DNA, the CDR3 is TGTGCCACCAGTGATACGACAGGGTGGACCTTC. Amino acids: CATSDTTGWTF.

This clone has a single count. This chain uses TRBV5-1 with TRBJ2-5; 7 bases agree with TRBD1. CDR1 SGHRS and CDR2 YFSETQ come from the germline V gene. CDR3 size: 15 residues. The V and J ends lost 3 bases and 5 bases, in that order; junction bases with no gene match: 10. Written as DNA, the CDR3 is TGCGCCAGCAGCTCTACAGGGGAAAAGGGGGAGACCCAGTACTTC. This gives the protein CASSSTGEKGETQYF.

The V call is TRBV28, the J call TRBJ1-6; D not certain. Trimming left V 6 bases short and J 7 bases short, with 7 bases between. The CDR3 extends over 12 amino acids. Germline V gene lookup returns CDR1 MDHEN and CDR2 SYDVKM. CDR3 sequence (DNA): TGTGCCAGCAGGGCGGGGAATTCACCCCTCCACTTT. Translating it yields CASRAGNSPLHF.

V is TRBV28 and J is TRBJ2-7; 8 bases are shared with TRBD1. This CDR3 contains 13 residues. V lost 7 bases and J lost 6; bases outside the gene matches: 8. Germline V gene data show CDR1 as MDHEN and CDR2 as SYDVKM. This chain's CDR3 is CASIGQGFSEQYF. CDR3 nucleotide sequence: TGTGCCAGCATCGGACAGGGTTTTAGCGAGCAGTACTTC.

The chain couples TRBV28 to TRBJ2-5; TRBD2 matches 10 bases. The trim removed 2 bases at V and 3 bases at J, leaving 6 bases unmatched. The germline gives CDR1 MDHEN, CDR2 SYDVKM. The CDR3 sequence is 16 residues long. CDR3 amino acids: CASSLLSGGTEETQYF. As DNA, the CDR3 is TGTGCCAGCAGTTTACTTAGCGGGGGGACCGAAGAGACCCAGTACTTC.